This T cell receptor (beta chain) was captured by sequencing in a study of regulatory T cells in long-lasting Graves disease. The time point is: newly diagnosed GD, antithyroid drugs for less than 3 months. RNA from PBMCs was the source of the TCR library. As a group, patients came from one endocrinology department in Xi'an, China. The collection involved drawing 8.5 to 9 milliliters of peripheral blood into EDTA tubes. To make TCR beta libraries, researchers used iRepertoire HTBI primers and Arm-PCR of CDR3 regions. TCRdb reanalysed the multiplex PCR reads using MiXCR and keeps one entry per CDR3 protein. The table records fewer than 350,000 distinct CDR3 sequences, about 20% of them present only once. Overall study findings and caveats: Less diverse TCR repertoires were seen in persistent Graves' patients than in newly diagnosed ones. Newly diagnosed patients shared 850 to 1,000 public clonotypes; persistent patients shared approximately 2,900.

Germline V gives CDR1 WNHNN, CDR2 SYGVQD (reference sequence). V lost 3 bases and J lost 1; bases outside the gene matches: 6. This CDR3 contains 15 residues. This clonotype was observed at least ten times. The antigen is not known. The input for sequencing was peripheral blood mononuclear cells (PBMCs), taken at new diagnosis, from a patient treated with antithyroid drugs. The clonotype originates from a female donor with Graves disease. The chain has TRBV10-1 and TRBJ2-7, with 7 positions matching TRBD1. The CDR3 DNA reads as TGCGCCAGCAGTGACCAACGACAGGGATCCTACGAGCAGTACTTC. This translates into CASSDQRQGSYEQYF.